Reported below is one T cell receptor beta chain. Its antigen is unknown. The sample belongs to a study of blood T cells in healthy people across ages. Points from the study as a whole: Both higher diversity and more naive CD4+ cells marked long-lived donors when set against aged donors. Unsorted PBMC material precluded a definitive naive versus antigen-experienced comparison. Observed TCR beta diversity showed a strong correlation with the percentage of naive T cells as measured by flow cytometry.

The authors ran a second PCR of roughly 6 to 12 cycles using a sample-barcoded 5' primer and a J-beta primer mix. Carrying 12 random nucleotides, a template-switch adaptor labeled each individual cDNA molecule. TCRdb processed the 5' RACE reads anew with MiXCR; each CDR3 protein has one entry. The data hold approximately 800,000 distinct CDR3 sequences, with roughly 34% observed a single time. V was pared by 6 bases and J by 4 bases, with 13 bases between. This CDR3 has 13 amino acids. The germline V gene has CDR1 MDHEN and CDR2 SYDVKM. This receptor was obtained from a man younger than 35 in good health. The rearrangement joins TRBV28 to TRBJ2-7, with D tentatively TRBD1 (6 bases). Sequenced: blood. CDR3 sequence reads: CASSARDTYEQYF. DNA of the CDR3: TGTGCCAGCAGCGCCAGGGACACTTACGAGCAGTACTTC.